This is a list of T cell receptor beta chains from one sample in a study of neurological immune-mediated disorders. MiXCR, applied by TCRdb to the 5' RACE reads, yields one record per CDR3 protein. Of tens of thousands of distinct CDR3 sequences in the sample, over 4.5% are singletons; the top ten hold roughly 1.4%. The material sequenced was CD4+ T cells from blood. The origin of the receptors is a woman aged 18 to 35 with multiple sclerosis. Both conserved end residues are trimmed from each CDR3.

J gene: TRBJ2-7; V gene: TRBV27; CDR3 protein: ATETSGGAHEQY
J gene: TRBJ1-1; V gene: TRBV7-8; CDR3 protein: ASSPPTGNTEAF
J gene: TRBJ1-1; V gene: TRBV13; CDR3 protein: ASRFNSNMNTEAF
J gene: TRBJ1-2; V gene: TRBV12-3/TRBV12-4; CDR3 protein: ASRSTGTRGYT
J gene: TRBJ2-2; V gene: TRBV20-1; CDR3 protein: SALALATNTGELF
J gene: TRBJ2-5; V gene: TRBV20-1; CDR3 protein: SARGLKGLAEETQY
J gene: TRBJ2-5; V gene: TRBV20-1; CDR3 protein: SATGLAVTQETQY
J gene: TRBJ2-1; V gene: TRBV6-6; CDR3 protein: ASSYGSVNEQF
J gene: TRBJ1-5; V gene: TRBV27; CDR3 protein: ASSPWTGGANQPQH
J gene: TRBJ1-2; V gene: TRBV6-5; CDR3 protein: ASSYSTVGLAGGYT
J gene: TRBJ1-5; V gene: TRBV14; CDR3 protein: ASSQGGGSQPQH
J gene: TRBJ1-5; V gene: TRBV6-5; CDR3 protein: ASSYSSRNFNQPQH
J gene: TRBJ2-3; V gene: TRBV7-2; CDR3 protein: ASSLTSARDTQY
J gene: TRBJ2-3; V gene: TRBV27; CDR3 protein: ATLPMGASTDTQY
J gene: TRBJ2-7; V gene: TRBV7-8; CDR3 protein: ASSPGGQAHEQY
J gene: TRBJ1-2; V gene: TRBV5-1; CDR3 protein: ASSPTDRGGGYT
J gene: TRBJ2-7; V gene: TRBV6-2/TRBV6-3; CDR3 protein: ATSTVVQPYEQY
J gene: TRBJ2-1; V gene: TRBV7-2; CDR3 protein: ASSLPTFSSYNEQF
J gene: TRBJ1-2; V gene: TRBV25-1; CDR3 protein: ASSDLIIGSPNYGYT
J gene: TRBJ2-3; V gene: TRBV5-1; CDR3 protein: ASSLVRLDGADTQY
J gene: TRBJ2-3; V gene: TRBV29-1; CDR3 protein: SVASWTRPSTQY
J gene: TRBJ1-4; V gene: TRBV5-1; CDR3 protein: ASRHSRQEGEKLF
J gene: TRBJ1-2; V gene: TRBV10-1; CDR3 protein: ASSASRGSGYT
J gene: TRBJ2-3; V gene: TRBV6-1; CDR3 protein: ASSEWDSTDTQY
J gene: TRBJ2-3; V gene: TRBV6-6; CDR3 protein: ASSYWSGARTDTQY
J gene: TRBJ1-2; V gene: TRBV29-1; CDR3 protein: SVVRDTANYGYT
J gene: TRBJ2-6; V gene: TRBV18; CDR3 protein: ASSPGQGKALGANVLT
J gene: TRBJ2-3; V gene: TRBV6-1; CDR3 protein: ASETQGTSTDTQY
J gene: TRBJ2-3; V gene: TRBV7-3; CDR3 protein: ASSVNGQRPTDTQY
J gene: TRBJ1-6; V gene: TRBV12-3/TRBV12-4; CDR3 protein: ASSSRTGGKSPLH
J gene: TRBJ2-1; V gene: TRBV7-2; CDR3 protein: ASSFSTSASYNEQF
J gene: TRBJ2-5; V gene: TRBV19; CDR3 protein: ASSRYRGLSETQY
J gene: TRBJ2-6; V gene: TRBV6-2/TRBV6-3; CDR3 protein: ASSRGGSGANVLT
J gene: TRBJ1-2; V gene: TRBV29-1; CDR3 protein: SVPSGGLRGGYT
J gene: TRBJ1-1; V gene: TRBV25-1; CDR3 protein: ASSAPGYLNTEAF
J gene: TRBJ1-5; V gene: TRBV6-5; CDR3 protein: ASTSTWSSNQPQH
J gene: TRBJ2-7; V gene: TRBV20-1; CDR3 protein: SARDRVSGGYYEQY
J gene: TRBJ1-2; V gene: TRBV7-8; CDR3 protein: ASSLVRQPYGYT
J gene: TRBJ1-1; V gene: TRBV18; CDR3 protein: ASSPPGLGAMNTEAF
J gene: TRBJ2-7; V gene: TRBV25-1; CDR3 protein: AVGTDYYEQY
J gene: TRBJ1-4; V gene: TRBV20-1; CDR3 protein: SARGATNEKLF
J gene: TRBJ2-3; V gene: TRBV4-3; CDR3 protein: ASSQDLRGRALGTQY
J gene: TRBJ2-3; V gene: TRBV10-2; CDR3 protein: ASSESGRGVTDTQY
J gene: TRBJ2-3; V gene: TRBV20-1; CDR3 protein: SAQSGRAADTQY
J gene: TRBJ2-7; V gene: TRBV20-1; CDR3 protein: SARVIPYEQY